Included here is one T cell receptor beta chain sequence, with context. This entry is derived from a study of blood T cell repertoires in COVID-19. On the study more broadly: Researchers got acute and convalescent COVID-19 samples from the United States, Italy and Spain. T cells, B-cell-depleted T cells, or PBMCs provided the cDNA or gDNA that served as material.

The V segment lost 5 bases and the J segment 0 bases; nucleotides outside the gene matches: 14. The CDR3 covers 20 residues. Looked up from germline, CDR1 is MNHEY and CDR2 is SMNVEV (reference sequence). In the authors' workflow: Nucleated cell number was recorded as an estimate derived from reference gene primer amplification. The method was immunoSEQ multiplex PCR; TCRdb's version includes in-frame clones alone and lacks a portion of them. V, J and clone size derive from that table, while D and trimming were established from the DNA sequence. The sample lists 350,000 to 450,000 clones, around 87% occurring once.

The sequenced sample consisted of peripheral blood. This sequence was found in a woman aged 55-70 years with COVID-19, enrolled during active disease. J is TRBJ2-3 and V is TRBV27; the match to TRBD2 covers 13 bases. The CDR3 nucleotides are TGTGCCAGCAGTCGCCCTCGGACTAGCGGGGGTGCAGATAGCACAGATACGCAGTATTTT. Residues: CASSRPRTSGGADSTDTQYF.